The sequence of this TCR beta chain was determined in a study of graft-versus-host responses after intestinal transplantation. This CDR3 is built from 13 residues. V was clipped by 6 bases and J by 6 bases; unmatched bases: 7. Germline V lookup: CDR1 MNHNS, CDR2 SASEGT. Data came from immunoSEQ multiplex PCR; TCRdb stores just in-frame clones and leaves some out. The table shows roughly 93,000 clones, with around 90% occurring only once. As regards this clone: What it binds is not known.

The sample consisted of unstimulated CD8+ T cells sorted from spleen or lymph node cells, taken before transplant. The clonotype was recovered from a human donor who was the organ donor for an intestinal transplant. The chain combines TRBV6-1 with TRBJ2-5, with 7 bases matching TRBD1. The CDR3 loop reads CASRGQVIQTQYF. The CDR3, as DNA: TGTGCCAGCAGAGGACAGGTTATTCAGACCCAGTACTTC.